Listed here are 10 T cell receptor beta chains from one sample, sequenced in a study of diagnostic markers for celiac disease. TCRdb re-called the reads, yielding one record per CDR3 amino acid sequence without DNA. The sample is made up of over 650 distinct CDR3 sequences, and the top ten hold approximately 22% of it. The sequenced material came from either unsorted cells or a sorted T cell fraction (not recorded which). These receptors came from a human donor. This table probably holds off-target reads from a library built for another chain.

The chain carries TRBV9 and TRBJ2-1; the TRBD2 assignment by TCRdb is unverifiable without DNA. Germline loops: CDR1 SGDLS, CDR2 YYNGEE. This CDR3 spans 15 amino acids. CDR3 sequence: CASSATPGGSNEQFF. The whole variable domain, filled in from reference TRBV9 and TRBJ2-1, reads DSGVTQTPKHLITATGQRVTLRCSPRSGDLSVYWYQQSLDQGLQFLIQYYNGEERAKGNILERFSAQQFPDLHSELNLSSLELGDSALYFCASSATPGGSNEQFFGPGTRLTVL.

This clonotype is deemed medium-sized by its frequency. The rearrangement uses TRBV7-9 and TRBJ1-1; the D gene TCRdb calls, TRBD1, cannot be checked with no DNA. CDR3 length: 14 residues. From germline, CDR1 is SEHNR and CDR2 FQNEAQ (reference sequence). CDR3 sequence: CASSSTREPTEAFF.

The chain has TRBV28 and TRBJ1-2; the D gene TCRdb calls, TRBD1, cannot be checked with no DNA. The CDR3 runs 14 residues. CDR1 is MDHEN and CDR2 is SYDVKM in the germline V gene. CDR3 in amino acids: CASSPRTGSYGYTF.

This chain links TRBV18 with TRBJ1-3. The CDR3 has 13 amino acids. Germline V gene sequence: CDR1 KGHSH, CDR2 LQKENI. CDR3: CASSPGEGNTIYF.

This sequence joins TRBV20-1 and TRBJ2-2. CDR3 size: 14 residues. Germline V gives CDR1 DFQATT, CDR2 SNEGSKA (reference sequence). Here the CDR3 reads CSACKSCDTGELFF.

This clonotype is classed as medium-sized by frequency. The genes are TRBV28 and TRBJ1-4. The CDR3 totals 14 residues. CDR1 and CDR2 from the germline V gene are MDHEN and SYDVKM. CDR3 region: CASSFGSSNEKLFF.

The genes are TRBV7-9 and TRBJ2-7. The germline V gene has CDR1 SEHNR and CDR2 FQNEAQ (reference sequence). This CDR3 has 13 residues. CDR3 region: CASSLAIPGEQYF.

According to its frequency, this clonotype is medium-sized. The CDR3 reads CATGQAPSNQPQHF. The V call is TRBV24-1, the J call TRBJ1-5; TCRdb selects TRBD1, and the lack of DNA leaves this call unchecked. This CDR3 has 14 amino acids. Germline V lookup: CDR1 KGHDR, CDR2 SFDVKD.

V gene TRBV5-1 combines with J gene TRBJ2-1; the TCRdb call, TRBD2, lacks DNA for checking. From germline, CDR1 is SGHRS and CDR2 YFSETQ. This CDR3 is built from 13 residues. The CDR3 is CASSGVAVNEQFF.

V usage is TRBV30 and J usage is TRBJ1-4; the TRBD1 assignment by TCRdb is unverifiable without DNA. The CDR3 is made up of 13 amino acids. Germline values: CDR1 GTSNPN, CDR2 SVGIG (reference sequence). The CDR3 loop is CAWTRNSNEKLFF.